The 20 T cell receptor beta chains in this list originate from one sample, sequenced in a study of blood T cell repertoires in COVID-19. TCRdb's table, derived via immunoSEQ multiplex PCR, lists solely in-frame clones and lacks some. Here the sample spans roughly 370,000 clones, about 87% being singletons. The sample comprised PBMCs or T cells enriched from blood (not recorded which). Receptors were obtained from a woman aged 45-65 years who had recovered from COVID-19.

The chain carries TRBV9 and TRBJ1-2; perhaps TRBD1 as D (5 bases). Deletions cut 3 bases from V and 6 bases from J, with 18 bases between. Germline V gene lookup returns CDR1 SGDLS and CDR2 YYNGEE. This CDR3 has 15 residues. This chain's CDR3 is CASSASPQGGHGYTF. CDR3 DNA: TGTGCCAGCAGCGCGAGTCCTCAGGGCGGCCATGGCTACACCTTC. Using reference TRBV9 and TRBJ1-2 for the parts outside the CDR3, the full variable domain is DSGVTQTPKHLITATGQRVTLRCSPRSGDLSVYWYQQSLDQGLQFLIQYYNGEERAKGNILERFSAQQFPDLHSELNLSSLELGDSALYFCASSASPQGGHGYTFGSGTRLTVV.

The chain is built from TRBV4-1 and TRBJ1-1; D unresolved. Germline CDR1 reads MGHRA; CDR2 reads YSYEKL. The CDR3 runs 13 residues. V lost 4 bases and J lost 12, with 18 bases in between. The CDR3 here is CASSRDGIRGTFF. In nucleotides, the CDR3 is TGCGCCAGCAGCCGAGACGGGATCCGAGGGACTTTCTTT.

The chain employs TRBV6-5 and TRBJ1-2, with D maybe TRBD1 (6 bases). The V end was cut by 2 bases, the J end by 8 bases, with 12 bases between. This CDR3 is built from 13 residues. The germline V gene encodes CDR1 MNHEY and CDR2 SVGAGI. CDR3 region: CASSYLDRSGYTF. The CDR3 DNA is TGTGCCAGCAGTTACCTAGACAGGTCGGGCTACACCTTC.

The rearrangement joins TRBV4-1 to TRBJ2-1; a possible D gene is TRBD1 (5 bases). CDR1 is MGHRA, CDR2 YSYEKL, per germline. V lost 4 bases and J lost 9, with 7 bases in between. This CDR3 spans 11 amino acids. CDR3 bases: TGCGCCAGCAGCCGGGGCATTGAGCAGTTCTTC. Translating it yields CASSRGIEQFF.

This chain connects TRBV2 to TRBJ1-4, with D tentatively TRBD1 (6 bases). Germline V CDR1 and CDR2: SNHLY, FYNNEI. The germline V and J ends were trimmed by 7 bases and 12 bases, with 18 bases remaining between them. CDR3 size: 13 residues. CDR3 protein: CASTRGGGMELFF. The CDR3, as DNA: TGTGCCAGCACCCGAGGGGGGGGCATGGAACTGTTTTTT.

V gene TRBV29-1 combines with J gene TRBJ2-7; 7 bases align to TRBD1. The V gene end was trimmed by 5 bases and the J gene end by 3 bases; junction bases not matched to a gene: 1. This CDR3 has 11 residues. Germline CDR1 reads SQVTM; CDR2 reads ANQGSEA. CDR3 sequence: CSVWDSYEQYF. For the CDR3, the DNA is TGCAGCGTTTGGGACAGCTACGAGCAGTACTTC.

The V call is TRBV30, the J call TRBJ1-3; no definite D call. Germline CDR1 and CDR2: GTSNPN and SVGIG (reference sequence). The CDR3 runs 13 residues. Deletions cut 0 bases from V and 9 bases from J, with 12 bases between. Here the CDR3 reads CAWSVSGSSTIYF. DNA for the CDR3: TGTGCCTGGAGTGTAAGCGGATCGTCCACCATATATTTT.

The rearrangement joins TRBV7-2 to TRBJ2-1, with 8 bases identical to TRBD1. There are 15 residues in the CDR3. Trimming at V came to 2 bases and at J to 4 bases, leaving 4 bases not matched to a gene. The germline CDR1 and CDR2 sequences are SGHTA and FQGNSA. The chain's CDR3 is CASSLLGQGYNEQFF. Written as DNA, the CDR3 is TGTGCCAGCAGCTTATTAGGACAGGGTTACAATGAGCAGTTCTTC.

This chain joins TRBV7-2 and TRBJ1-2, with 10 bases aligning to TRBD1. After removal of 0 bases from V and 8 bases from J, the junction contained 3 bases not matched to a gene. Germline V CDR1 and CDR2: SGHTA, FQGNSA. The CDR3 is 14 amino acids. CDR3 amino acids: CASSLATGGYGYTF. The CDR3 coding sequence is TGTGCCAGCAGCTTAGCGACAGGGGGCTACGGCTACACCTTC.

This sequence joins TRBV2 and TRBJ1-5; D is ambiguous. Trimming removed 2 bases at V and 4 bases at J, with 12 bases between. The CDR3 is made up of 15 amino acids. Per the germline V gene, CDR1 is SNHLY and CDR2 is FYNNEI. DNA of the CDR3: TGTGCCAGCAGTGAAAATCTCGGGAGGAATCAGCCCCAGCATTTT. It yields the protein CASSENLGRNQPQHF.

This rearrangement joins TRBV5-6 to TRBJ1-2, with TRBD1 matching 7 bases. The V gene end was trimmed by 4 bases and the J gene end by 8 bases; junction bases not matched to a gene: 11. There are 14 residues in the CDR3. Germline CDR1 SGHDT, CDR2 YYEEEE. In DNA, the CDR3 is TGTGCCAGCAGCGGCTGGTACAGGGGAGAAGGCTACACCTTC. Amino acid sequence: CASSGWYRGEGYTF.

The V and J genes are TRBV7-9 and TRBJ1-1, with D possibly matching TRBD1 (6 bases). This CDR3 spans 17 amino acids. Germline V gene sequence: CDR1 SEHNR, CDR2 FQNEAQ (reference sequence). Trimming cost V 6 bases and J 0 bases, with 20 bases left between them. As DNA, the CDR3 is TGTGCCAGCAGGCCCAGGGGAGATGTCGTCATGAACACTGAAGCTTTCTTT. Its translation: CASRPRGDVVMNTEAFF.

The rearrangement uses TRBV14 and TRBJ1-2; D unclear. CDR3 length equals 16 residues. The ends were cut back, 1 base at V and 6 bases at J, with 18 bases in the middle. CDR1 and CDR2 (germline): SGHDN, FVKESK. In DNA form, the CDR3 reads TGTGCCAGCAGCCAAGGGAGGAGGTCGATGACGGATGGCTACACCTTC. Translating gives CASSQGRRSMTDGYTF.

The rearrangement joins TRBV12-5 to TRBJ1-2, with D uncertain. Trimming left V 7 bases short and J 2 bases short, with 11 bases between. Germline CDR1 and CDR2: LGHNT and FRNRAP. This CDR3 contains 13 residues. For the CDR3, the DNA is TGTGCTAGTGCCCTTACGGGGAACTATGGCTACACCTTC. Translation gives CASALTGNYGYTF.

This clone showed up just a few times. V is TRBV4-1 and J is TRBJ2-3; 8 bases match TRBD2. CDR3 length: 15 residues. Germline CDR1 is MGHRA and CDR2 is YSYEKL. After removal of 0 bases from V and 4 bases from J, the junction contained 3 bases not matched to a gene. The DNA of the CDR3 is TGCGCCAGCAGCCAAGAATTCGGGGGGGCAGATACGCAGTATTTT. As protein: CASSQEFGGADTQYF.

The gene calls are TRBV7-3 and TRBJ2-1, with TRBD2 matching 10 bases. CDR1 and CDR2 from the germline V gene are SGHTA and FQGTGA. The CDR3 consists of 13 residues. Germline trimming cut 6 bases from V and 6 bases from J; bases unmatched to any gene: 2. The CDR3 sequence is CASSVAGGNEQFF. As DNA, the CDR3 is TGTGCCAGCAGTGTAGCGGGGGGCAATGAGCAGTTCTTC.

The chain has TRBV4-3 and TRBJ2-1; weak D call: TRBD1 (6 bases). This CDR3 region has 14 residues. Trimming removed 0 bases from V and 9 bases from J, with 12 bases in between. Germline loops: CDR1 LGHNA, CDR2 YSLEER. This CDR3 reads CASSQDQGQVEQFF. DNA for the CDR3: TGCGCCAGCAGCCAAGATCAGGGGCAGGTTGAGCAGTTCTTC.

The V and J genes are TRBV7-9 and TRBJ1-4; D is undetermined. The CDR3 loop spans 16 amino acids. Germline CDR1 and CDR2: SEHNR and FQNEAQ (reference sequence). Trimming left V 3 bases short and J 0 bases short, with 11 bases between. CDR3 sequence reads: CASSFSQETTNEKLFF. The CDR3 nucleotides are TGTGCCAGCAGCTTTAGTCAGGAAACAACTAATGAAAAACTGTTTTTT.

The genes are TRBV29-1 and TRBJ1-4; a possible D gene is TRBD1 (6 bases). The CDR3 is 13 amino acids. Per germline, CDR1 SQVTM and CDR2 ANQGSEA. V dropped 4 bases and J dropped 7 bases, with 13 bases sitting between them. The CDR3 DNA follows: TGCAGCGTTGCCCGGGGACAAGGTGAAAAACTGTTTTTT. Residues: CSVARGQGEKLFF.

This chain connects TRBV4-1 to TRBJ2-1; possible D gene TRBD1, 5 bases. Germline CDR1 and CDR2: MGHRA and YSYEKL. This CDR3 has 16 residues. V lost 1 base to trimming and J lost 8 bases, with 18 bases between them. The chain's CDR3 is CASSQARALLAHEQFF. The CDR3 DNA reads as TGCGCCAGCAGCCAAGCCAGGGCGTTGTTGGCTCATGAGCAGTTCTTC.